Below are 22 T cell receptor beta chains sequenced from a single sample in a study of blood T cell repertoires in COVID-19. Assay: immunoSEQ multiplex PCR; the TCRdb copy retains only in-frame clones and omits some. The data show about 30,000 clones, around 67% seen once. The sequencing input was peripheral blood. These receptors were collected from a human donor in a cohort sampled during active COVID-19.

This clone was seen once. The gene calls are TRBV2 and TRBJ1-2; TRBD1 matches 8 bases. CDR3 length: 15 residues. J was trimmed by 0 bases and V by 5 bases; bases with no gene match: 5. The germline V gene encodes CDR1 SNHLY and CDR2 FYNNEI. In nucleotides, the CDR3 is TGTGCCAGCAGTTCCCGGGACAGGTCTAACTATGGCTACACCTTC. Translation: CASSSRDRSNYGYTF.

The rearrangement links TRBV11-2 to TRBJ1-1, with a weak D call TRBD1 (6 bases). V dropped 2 bases and J dropped 0 bases, with 7 bases sitting between them. This CDR3 is built from 14 residues. Germline V gene lookup returns CDR1 SGHAT and CDR2 FQNNGV. CDR3 loop: CASSLRDMNTEAFF. DNA for the CDR3: TGTGCCAGCAGCTTAAGGGACATGAACACTGAAGCTTTCTTT.

The chain has TRBV30 and TRBJ1-4; maybe TRBD1 (5 bases). CDR1 and CDR2 from the germline V gene are GTSNPN and SVGIG (reference sequence). The CDR3 sequence is 15 residues long. V lost 2 bases and J 6 bases, leaving 16 bases between the germline ends. CDR3 sequence reads: CAWSLETAPYEKLFF. The CDR3 coding sequence is TGTGCCTGGAGTTTGGAGACAGCTCCTTATGAAAAACTGTTTTTT.

The rearrangement links TRBV5-1 to TRBJ1-2, with D possibly TRBD1 on 6 matching bases. Germline values: CDR1 SGHRS, CDR2 YFSETQ. The CDR3 loop spans 13 amino acids. V lost 4 bases to trimming and J lost 6 bases, with 13 bases between them. CDR3 protein: CASSPMGADGYTF. In DNA form, the CDR3 reads TGCGCCAGCAGCCCCATGGGGGCGGATGGCTACACCTTC. Full variable domain (rest looked up from reference TRBV5-1 and TRBJ1-2): KAGVTQTPRYLIKTRGQQVTLSCSPISGHRSVSWYQQTPGQGLQFLFEYFSETQRNKGNFPGRFSGRQFSNSRSEMNVSTLELGDSALYLCASSPMGADGYTFGSGTRLTVV.

This clone was observed a few times. The gene calls are TRBV24-1 and TRBJ2-3; 14 positions match TRBD2. Germline trimming cut 4 bases from V and 5 bases from J; bases unmatched to any gene: 7. The CDR3 is 17 residues long. Germline values: CDR1 KGHDR, CDR2 SFDVKD. This chain's CDR3 is CATSERLAGGPKDTQYF. The DNA for the CDR3 is TGTGCCACCAGTGAGCGACTAGCGGGAGGGCCAAAAGATACGCAGTATTTT.

This clone was counted many times. The gene calls are TRBV5-5 and TRBJ1-2; D possibly corresponds to TRBD1 (6 bases). Trimming took off 0 bases at V and 6 bases at J, with 12 bases between the two ends. The CDR3 has 14 amino acids. Per germline, CDR1 SGHKS and CDR2 YYEKEE (reference sequence). The CDR3 DNA reads TGTGCCAGCAGCTTGGACAGGGTGTATGATGGCTACACCTTC. Protein product: CASSLDRVYDGYTF.

The chain recombines TRBV2 with TRBJ1-5, with TRBD1 identical over 9 bases. The CDR3 contains 14 residues. CDR1 and CDR2 from the germline V gene are SNHLY and FYNNEI. The J segment lost 3 bases and the V segment lost 6 bases, leaving 3 bases of the junction unmatched. In DNA, the CDR3 is TGTGCCAGCAGCCGACAGGGGGTCAATCAGCCCCAGCATTTT. Its protein product is CASSRQGVNQPQHF. The full variable domain, with the rest looked up from reference TRBV2 and TRBJ1-5, is EPEVTQTPSHQVTQMGQEVILRCVPISNHLYFYWYRQILGQKVEFLVSFYNNEISEKSEIFDDQFSVERPDGSNFTLKIRSTKLEDSAMYFCASSRQGVNQPQHFGDGTRLSIL.

The genes are TRBV27 and TRBJ1-5; D unclear. CDR1 MNHEY and CDR2 SMNVEV come from the germline V gene (reference sequence). V dropped 1 base and J dropped 7 bases, with 8 bases sitting between them. This CDR3 has 13 residues. The chain's CDR3 is CASSLFLRQPQHF. In DNA form, the CDR3 reads TGTGCCAGCAGTTTATTTTTACGGCAGCCCCAGCATTTT.

This sequence joins TRBV14 and TRBJ1-4; D remains ambiguous. CDR1 is SGHDN and CDR2 is FVKESK in the germline V gene. V was cut by 5 bases and J by 4 bases, with 14 bases left in between. The length of the CDR3 is 15 residues. The CDR3 sequence is CASSVGRVFNEKLFF. CDR3 bases: TGTGCCAGCAGCGTCGGTCGGGTATTTAATGAAAAACTGTTTTTT.

The rearrangement joins TRBV5-4 to TRBJ2-5; D is unclear. Germline loops: CDR1 SGHNT, CDR2 YYREEE (reference sequence). The ends were cut back, 3 bases at V and 2 bases at J, with 8 bases in the middle. The CDR3 runs 13 residues. The CDR3 loop is CASSSPYQETQYF. In DNA, the CDR3 is TGTGCCAGCAGCTCTCCCTATCAAGAGACCCAGTACTTC. The full variable domain, completed using reference TRBV5-4 and TRBJ2-5, is ETGVTQSPTHLIKTRGQQVTLRCSSQSGHNTVSWYQQALGQGPQFIFQYYREEENGRGNFPPRFSGLQFPNYSSELNVNALELDDSALYLCASSSPYQETQYFGPGTRLLVL.

The V gene is TRBV24-1, the J gene TRBJ2-3; D perhaps matches TRBD1 (6 bases). Germline loops: CDR1 KGHDR, CDR2 SFDVKD. Trimming shortened V by 9 bases and J by 0 bases, and 21 bases separated the two germline ends. This CDR3 comprises 17 residues. The CDR3 here is CATLNRADKFSTDTQYF. In DNA, the CDR3 is TGTGCCACCCTTAACAGGGCTGATAAATTTAGCACAGATACGCAGTATTTT.

The V call is TRBV28, the J call TRBJ2-7, with 13 bases that match TRBD2. CDR3 length: 16 amino acids. Germline CDR1 reads MDHEN; CDR2 reads SYDVKM. Trimming cost V 5 bases and J 2 bases; bases outside gene matches: 6. As DNA, the CDR3 is TGTGCCAGCAGTGCGACTAGCGGGAGGTTAACCTACGAGCAGTACTTC. Translation gives CASSATSGRLTYEQYF.

The V gene is TRBV4-1, the J gene TRBJ1-2; 7 bases agree with TRBD1. The CDR3 runs to 13 residues. The germline gives CDR1 MGHRA, CDR2 YSYEKL. V dropped 4 bases and J dropped 8; count of bases not matched to a gene: 7. The CDR3 DNA reads as TGCGCCAGCAGCCGGCCGGGACAGCGGGGCTACACCTTC. This sequence encodes CASSRPGQRGYTF.

Only one count was recorded for this clone. The chain joins TRBV7-9 to TRBJ2-7; 8 nucleotides line up with TRBD1. CDR1 and CDR2 (germline): SEHNR, FQNEAQ (reference sequence). The ends lost 1 base at V and 2 bases at J; junction bases unmatched: 7. There are 16 residues in the CDR3. In DNA form, the CDR3 reads TGTGCCAGCAGCTTAGGAACAGGGGGGCAAACCTACGAGCAGTACTTC. Translation: CASSLGTGGQTYEQYF.

The table lists this clone with a few counts. The rearrangement links TRBV4-1 to TRBJ2-7; 7 bases fit TRBD1. The V segment lost 4 bases and the J segment 11 bases; nucleotides outside the gene matches: 14. The CDR3 length is 14 residues. Germline assignment: CDR1 MGHRA and CDR2 YSYEKL. CDR3 residues: CASSLRTGEGVEYF. The CDR3 region has the DNA TGCGCCAGCAGCCTTCGGACAGGTGAGGGGGTGGAGTACTTC.

V usage is TRBV4-3 and J usage is TRBJ1-2; D is uncertain. V dropped 0 bases and J dropped 4 bases, with 12 bases sitting between them. Germline CDR1 and CDR2: LGHNA and YSLEER. The CDR3 consists of 15 residues. The CDR3 sequence is CASSQDPRNGYGYTF. The CDR3 region has the DNA TGCGCCAGCAGCCAAGATCCCAGGAACGGCTATGGCTACACCTTC.

The CDR3 nucleotides read TGTGCCAGCAGCTTTGGGCGGGGGGCCAGCCAAGAGACCCAGTACTTC. Translating it yields CASSFGRGASQETQYF. This chain uses TRBV5-5 with TRBJ2-5; 8 bases are shared with TRBD2. The CDR3 contains 16 residues. The germline V gene has CDR1 SGHKS and CDR2 YYEKEE (reference sequence). The ends lost 2 bases at V and 1 base at J; junction bases unmatched: 7.

This clone was observed once. The chain uses TRBV11-3 and TRBJ1-2, with D perhaps matching TRBD1 (6 bases). Germline V CDR1 and CDR2: SGHNT, YENEEA. V was cut by 5 bases and J by 6 bases, with 19 bases left in between. The CDR3 spans 15 residues. The chain's CDR3 is CASSPSSGAYHGYTF. The DNA for the CDR3 is TGTGCCAGCAGCCCCTCCTCAGGGGCGTACCATGGCTACACCTTC.

The rearrangement joins TRBV6-6 to TRBJ2-3; 7 positions agree with TRBD2. The CDR3 has 14 amino acids. Unmatched junction bases numbered 9, after V lost 7 bases and J lost 5 bases. CDR1 is MNHNY and CDR2 is SVGAGI in the germline V gene (reference sequence). In DNA, the CDR3 is TGTGCCAGCAATCCGGGAGGAGTGGTAGATACGCAGTATTTT. Its translation: CASNPGGVVDTQYF.

This chain joins TRBV24-1 and TRBJ1-4, with D possibly matching TRBD1 (5 bases). The V end was cut by 7 bases, the J end by 5 bases, with 10 bases between. This CDR3 is 13 amino acids long. The germline gives CDR1 KGHDR, CDR2 SFDVKD. For the CDR3, the DNA is TGTGCCACCAGCCCCGGGGGAAATGAAAAACTGTTTTTT. Translation gives CATSPGGNEKLFF.

The chain links TRBV4-3 to TRBJ2-7, with D maybe TRBD2 (5 bases). The V gene's germline CDR1 is LGHNA and CDR2 YSLEER. Trimming took off 0 bases at V and 4 bases at J, with 13 bases between the two ends. The CDR3 totals 15 residues. Here the CDR3 DNA reads TGCGCCAGCAGCCAAGATCGGGGTAGTAGTTACGAGCAGTACTTC. Its translation is CASSQDRGSSYEQYF.

The chain couples TRBV10-1 to TRBJ2-5; D ambiguous. CDR1 and CDR2 (germline): WNHNN, SYGVQD (reference sequence). Trimming took 2 bases from V and 3 from J, leaving 7 bases between them. The CDR3 contains 13 residues. The CDR3 spells CASSEADKETQYF. The CDR3 bases are TGCGCCAGCAGTGAGGCGGATAAAGAGACCCAGTACTTC.